This entry features one T cell receptor (beta chain) sequence. These data originate in a study of blood T cell repertoires in COVID-19. The repertoire was sequenced with immunoSEQ multiplex PCR; TCRdb's copy has only in-frame clones and lacks some. The sample consists of approximately 110,000 clones, approximately 85% of them appearing once. A Seattle source enrolled patients during active infection and followed them longitudinally. V shed 4 bases and J 5 bases; nucleotides not matched to a gene: 15. In germline, CDR1 is SGHNT, CDR2 YYREEE (reference sequence). The CDR3 contains 16 residues. This TCR was recovered from a woman aged 80 or over with COVID-19, enrolled during active disease. The material sequenced was peripheral blood. The J gene is TRBJ2-7, the V gene TRBV5-4, with 7 bases that match TRBD2. The CDR3 sequence is CASSERPKAGFHEQYF. The DNA for the CDR3 is TGTGCCAGCAGCGAGCGCCCTAAAGCGGGATTTCACGAGCAGTACTTC.